A single TCR beta chain is shown here with its context. The clone's antigen remains unknown. Per-base qualities were not stored, and no clone one base away is much larger. Without any cell sorting, total RNA and DNA were co-extracted from approximately 22-30 mg of bulk tissue using the AllPrep DNA/RNA mini kit. Roughly five patients with histopathologically diagnosed primary liver carcinoma underwent surgical resection in China between late 2015 and 2016. At the time of sampling, the patients were treatment-naive and had chronic HBV infection. Each tumor was sampled at five spatially separated regions: the tumor centre plus the superior, inferior, left-lateral and right-lateral poles. More than 75% viable tumor cells were found by histology in every tumor sample. Each fresh piece of tumor and adjacent tissue was cut in two, with one half stored in RNAlater at -80 degrees C and the other half sent for histology.

For CDR1 and CDR2, the germline V gene lists SQVTM and ANQGSEA. The junction shows trimming of 5 bases on V and 13 bases on J, plus 12 bases between the germline ends. The cysteine opens and the phenylalanine closes a CDR3 of 10 amino acids. Only CDR3 DNA is held: 30 bases, read in frame from base 1. This specimen belongs to a study of tumor-infiltrating lymphocytes in primary liver carcinoma (dated by TCRdb to 2017 to 2019). Background on the whole study: Of the five patients (three men and two women, aged 30 to 69 years), four had hepatocellular carcinoma and one had combined HCC and intrahepatic cholangiocarcinoma. The tumors of the five patients were staged as T1-T3 N0M0, with maximum diameters ranging from roughly 4 to 10 cm. Each sample produced about 3.5 to 7.13 million productive TCRbeta reads, and read depth showed no significant difference between tissue types. For each liver tumor, the study sampled five regions along with adjacent normal tissue and blood, and applied TCRbeta repertoire sequencing, expression microarrays and whole-exome sequencing. A total of some 35 specimens from 5 patients went through TCRbeta repertoire sequencing, namely 25 tumor regions, 5 adjacent noncancerous liver tissues and 5 peripheral blood samples. To link TCRbeta repertoire diversity with the local molecular phenotype, the 25 or so tumor region samples were profiled using Agilent mRNA microarrays. High reproducibility was observed for the technical replicate repertoires, with mean shared-clone rates approximately 0.9 and correlation coefficients above 0.98. Study-wide conclusions, independent of this receptor: Only about 8-25% of top clones were found in all five regions of a tumor, suggesting spatial heterogeneity of tumor-infiltrating T cells. Because sequencing covered only the TCR beta chain and unpaired alpha chains were not captured, true repertoire diversity is likely underestimated. Pairs of tumor regions showed greater repertoire overlap (mean roughly 36%) than tumor-adjacent pairs (17%) or tumor-blood pairs (approximately 15%), which is consistent with antigen-driven expansion. The study included only a few patients, and the authors note findings should be validated in a larger study. Compared with blood, tumors had a significantly larger share of the repertoire taken up by the top 250 clones (p = 0.039). Because the samples were bulk and unsorted, CD4+ and CD8+ T cell repertoires could not be compared.

Starting from approximately 500 ng total RNA, TCRbeta-specific cDNA was produced by reverse transcription with a constant-region primer and ProtoScript II reverse transcriptase. TCRbeta libraries were built with three nested multiplex PCR rounds, a slightly modified ARM-PCR procedure. Multiplex TRBV1-TRBV30 forward primers and a Cbeta reverse primer were used in the first two PCR rounds, each of which was run for approximately 9 cycles. Sample barcodes and Illumina adapters were added in a final 25-cycle PCR using Deep VentR polymerase. Amplicons of 200-500 bp were gel-purified with a QIAquick gel extraction kit before sequencing. The TCRbeta amplicons were sequenced with 250-bp paired-end reads on an Illumina HiSeq 2500. The original methods were these. Reads were quality-trimmed with Trimmomatic v0.33, and paired reads were merged with FLASH v1.2.11 to recover full CDR3 sequences. V, D and J germline segments were assigned to the rearranged TCRbeta sequences using MiGEC v1.2.1b. Clonotype statistics, along with Shannon-Wiener diversity indices, were calculated using VDJtools v1.0.0. To cut down on sampling bias, every analysis after diversity analysis relied on just the 250 most abundant clonotypes from each sample. TCRdb reanalyzed the raw reads on its own, using fastp at Q25 for trimming and MiXCR for clone calling, and kept in-frame beta chains. Every CDR3 protein is listed once, alongside the most common genes and DNA of its rows. These V and J calls originate from TCRdb's pipeline instead of the authors' own analysis. Recorded for this sample are under 200,000 distinct CDR3 sequences; around 85% of them occurred a single time. The leading ten clones occupy 15% to 20% of the sample.

Sequencing used tumor tissue from primary liver carcinoma. This TCR came from a middle-aged man with primary liver carcinoma and hepatitis B virus infection. The rearranged segments are TRBV29-1 and TRBJ2-1; the D gene is possibly TRBD1, with 6 bases matching. The nucleotides read TGCAGCGTTTGGGACAAAGATCAGTTCTTC. Protein translation: CSVWDKDQFF.